Sequencing of this T cell receptor (beta chain) was carried out in a study of T cell repertoires in aging, cancer and after chemotherapy. Overall study context: Healthy donor repertoires were recorded over several months to years and showed clear clonal overlap. Some 9.4 million TCR reads made up the full dataset.

A mixed TRB-A/B primer pool amplified rearranged TRB by multiplex touch-down PCR. One entry per CDR3 protein results from TCRdb running MiXCR on the multiplex PCR reads. The sample holds around 9,200 distinct CDR3 sequences, around a third seen once. As to this clonotype: Since a much larger clone is just one base distant, this may be a read error.

Peripheral blood genomic DNA, not sorted cells or RNA, was the template. V trimming: 5 bases; J trimming: 7 bases; junction bases outside the gene matches: 5. The CDR3 loop spans 13 amino acids. Germline CDR1 LNHDA, CDR2 SQIVND (reference sequence). Material: blood. J is TRBJ2-7 and V is TRBV19; 10 bases are shared with TRBD2. The sequence came from a human donor in good health. The donor label of this sample is uncertain. CDR3 region: CASSPAGGSEQYF. As DNA, the CDR3 is TGTGCCAGTAGTCCAGCGGGGGGGAGTGAGCAGTACTTC. Looking up the rest from reference TRBV19 and TRBJ2-7 gives the full variable domain: DGGITQSPKYLFRKEGQNVTLSCEQNLNHDAMYWYRQDPGQGLRLIYYSQIVNDFQKGDIAEGYSVSREKKESFPLTVTSAQKNPTAFYLCASSPAGGSEQYFGPGTRLTVT.